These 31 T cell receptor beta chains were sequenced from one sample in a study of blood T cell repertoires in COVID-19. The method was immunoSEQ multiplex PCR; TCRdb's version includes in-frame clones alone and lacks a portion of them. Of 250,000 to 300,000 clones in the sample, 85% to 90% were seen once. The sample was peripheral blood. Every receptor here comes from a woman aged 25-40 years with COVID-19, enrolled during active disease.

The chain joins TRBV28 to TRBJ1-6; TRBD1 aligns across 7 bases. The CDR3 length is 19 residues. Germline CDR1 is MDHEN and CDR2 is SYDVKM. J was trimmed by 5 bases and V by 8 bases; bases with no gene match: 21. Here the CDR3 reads CASLETGTVSLGNNSPLHF. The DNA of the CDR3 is TGTGCCAGCTTGGAGACCGGGACAGTCTCCCTGGGGAATAATTCACCCCTCCACTTT.

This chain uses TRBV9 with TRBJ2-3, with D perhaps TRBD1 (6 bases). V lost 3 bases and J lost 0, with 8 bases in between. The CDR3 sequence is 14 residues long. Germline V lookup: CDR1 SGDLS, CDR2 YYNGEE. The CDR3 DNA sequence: TGTGCCAGCAGCGGGCAGGGGAGCACAGATACGCAGTATTTT. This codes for CASSGQGSTDTQYF.

CDR3 sequence: CASSSLYRGSNGYTF. CDR3 DNA: TGTGCCAGCAGTTCGTTGTACAGGGGTAGTAATGGCTACACCTTC. This rearrangement joins TRBV6-5 to TRBJ1-2; 7 bases map to TRBD1. CDR1 and CDR2 from the germline V gene are MNHEY and SVGAGI. This CDR3 has 15 amino acids. J was trimmed by 6 bases and V by 4 bases; bases with no gene match: 11.

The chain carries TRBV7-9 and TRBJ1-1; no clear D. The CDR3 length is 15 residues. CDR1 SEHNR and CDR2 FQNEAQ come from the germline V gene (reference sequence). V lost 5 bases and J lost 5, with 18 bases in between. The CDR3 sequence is CASSALEGIRTEAFF. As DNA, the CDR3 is TGTGCCAGCAGCGCGTTGGAGGGAATTAGGACTGAAGCTTTCTTT.

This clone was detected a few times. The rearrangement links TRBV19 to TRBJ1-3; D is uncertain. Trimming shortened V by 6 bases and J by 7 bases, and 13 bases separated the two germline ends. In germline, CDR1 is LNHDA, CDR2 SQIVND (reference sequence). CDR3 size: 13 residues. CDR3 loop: CASSLFAGNTIYF. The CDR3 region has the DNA TGTGCCAGTAGCTTGTTCGCCGGGAACACCATATATTTT.

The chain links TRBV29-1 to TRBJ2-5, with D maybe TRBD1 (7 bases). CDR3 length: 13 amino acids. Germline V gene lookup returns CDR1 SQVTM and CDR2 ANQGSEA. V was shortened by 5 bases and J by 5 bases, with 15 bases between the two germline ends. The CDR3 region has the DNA TGCAGCGTTAGGAAGGGGGCGGGGGAGACCCAGTACTTC. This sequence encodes CSVRKGAGETQYF.

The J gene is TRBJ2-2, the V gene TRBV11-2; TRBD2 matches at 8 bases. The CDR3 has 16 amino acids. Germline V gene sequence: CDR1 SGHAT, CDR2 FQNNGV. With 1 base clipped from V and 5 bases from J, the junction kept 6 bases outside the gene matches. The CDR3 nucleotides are TGTGCCAGCAGCTTAGCTTCGCGGGGGGTGACCGGGGAGCTGTTTTTT. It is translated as CASSLASRGVTGELFF. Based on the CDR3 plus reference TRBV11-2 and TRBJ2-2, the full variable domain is EAGVAQSPRYKIIEKRQSVAFWCNPISGHATLYWYQQILGQGPKLLIQFQNNGVVDDSQLPKDRFSAERLKGVDSTLKIQPAKLEDSAVYLCASSLASRGVTGELFFGEGSRLTVL.

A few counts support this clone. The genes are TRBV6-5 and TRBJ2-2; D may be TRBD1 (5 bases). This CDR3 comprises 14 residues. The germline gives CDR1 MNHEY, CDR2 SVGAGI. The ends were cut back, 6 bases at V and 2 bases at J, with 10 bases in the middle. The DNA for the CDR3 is TGTGCCAGCAGGGGGCCGTTCAACACCGGGGAGCTGTTTTTT. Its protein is CASRGPFNTGELFF.

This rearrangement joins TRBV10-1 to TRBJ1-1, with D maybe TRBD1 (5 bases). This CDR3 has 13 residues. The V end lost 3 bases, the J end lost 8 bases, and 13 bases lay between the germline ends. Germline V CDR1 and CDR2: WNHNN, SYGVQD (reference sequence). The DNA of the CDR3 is TGCGCCAGCAGTGATAGCGGGGGAAACGAAGCTTTCTTT. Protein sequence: CASSDSGGNEAFF.

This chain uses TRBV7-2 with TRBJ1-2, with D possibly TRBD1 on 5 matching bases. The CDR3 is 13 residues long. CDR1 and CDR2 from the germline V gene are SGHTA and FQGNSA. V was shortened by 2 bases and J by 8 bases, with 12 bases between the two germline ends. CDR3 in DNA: TGTGCCAGCAGCTTACCAGGGTCTAGGGGCTACACCTTC. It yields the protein CASSLPGSRGYTF. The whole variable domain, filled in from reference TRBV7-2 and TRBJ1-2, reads GAGVSQSPSNKVTEKGKDVELRCDPISGHTALYWYRQSLGQGLEFLIYFQGNSAPDKSGLPSDRFSAERTGGSVSTLTIQRTQQEDSAVYLCASSLPGSRGYTFGSGTRLTVV.

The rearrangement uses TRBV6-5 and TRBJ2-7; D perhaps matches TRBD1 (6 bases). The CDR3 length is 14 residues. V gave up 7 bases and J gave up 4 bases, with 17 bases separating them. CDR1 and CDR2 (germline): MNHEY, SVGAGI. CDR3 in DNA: TGTGCCAGCAAGCCCGGGACATATCATTACGAGCAGTACTTC. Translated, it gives CASKPGTYHYEQYF.

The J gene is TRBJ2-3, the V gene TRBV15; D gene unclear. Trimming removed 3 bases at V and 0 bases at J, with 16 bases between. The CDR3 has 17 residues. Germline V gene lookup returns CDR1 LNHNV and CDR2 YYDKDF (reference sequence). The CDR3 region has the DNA TGTGCCACCAGCAGGCCGACGGTCGCGGCTAGCACAGATACGCAGTATTTT. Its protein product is CATSRPTVAASTDTQYF.

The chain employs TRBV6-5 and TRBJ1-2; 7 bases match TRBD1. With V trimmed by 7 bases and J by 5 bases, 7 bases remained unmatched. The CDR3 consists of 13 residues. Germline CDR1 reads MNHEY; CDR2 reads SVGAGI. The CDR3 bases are TGTGCCAGCAAGAGGGGGCGGCCGTATGGCTACACCTTC. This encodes CASKRGRPYGYTF.

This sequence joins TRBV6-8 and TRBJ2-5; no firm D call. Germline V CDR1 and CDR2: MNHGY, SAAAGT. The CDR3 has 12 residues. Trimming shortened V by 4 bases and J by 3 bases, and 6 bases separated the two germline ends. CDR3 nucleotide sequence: TGTGCCAGCAGTTTGAGGAAAGAGACCCAGTACTTC. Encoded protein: CASSLRKETQYF.

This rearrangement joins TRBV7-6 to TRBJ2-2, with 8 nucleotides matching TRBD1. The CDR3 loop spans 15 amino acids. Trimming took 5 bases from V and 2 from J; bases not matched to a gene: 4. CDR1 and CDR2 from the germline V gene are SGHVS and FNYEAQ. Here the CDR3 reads CASSPGGGNTGELFF. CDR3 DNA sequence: TGTGCCAGCAGCCCAGGGGGCGGAAACACCGGGGAGCTGTTTTTT.

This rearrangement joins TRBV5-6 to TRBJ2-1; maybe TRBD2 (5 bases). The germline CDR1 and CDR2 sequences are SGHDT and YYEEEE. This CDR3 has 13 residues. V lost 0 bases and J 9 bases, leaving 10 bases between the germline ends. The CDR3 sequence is CASSLDLEGEQFF. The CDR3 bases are TGTGCCAGCAGCTTGGACCTAGAGGGTGAGCAGTTCTTC.

CDR3 sequence: CASSQDSEETQYF. In nucleotides, the CDR3 is TGTGCCAGCAGCCAAGATTCCGAAGAGACCCAGTACTTC. The V gene is TRBV4-2, the J gene TRBJ2-5; D is unresolved. The germline V and J ends were trimmed by 0 bases and 3 bases, with 5 bases remaining between them. Per the germline V gene, CDR1 is LGHNA and CDR2 is YNFKEQ. This CDR3 region has 13 residues.

CDR3 nucleotides: TGTGCCAGCAGCTTGACCGAAGACAGTATTTATGGCTACACCTTC. Residues: CASSLTEDSIYGYTF. The V and J genes are TRBV5-4 and TRBJ1-2, with D maybe TRBD1 (5 bases). Germline V gene data show CDR1 as SGHNT and CDR2 as YYREEE (reference sequence). The CDR3 extends over 15 amino acids. The V end was cut by 1 base, the J end by 5 bases, with 15 bases between.

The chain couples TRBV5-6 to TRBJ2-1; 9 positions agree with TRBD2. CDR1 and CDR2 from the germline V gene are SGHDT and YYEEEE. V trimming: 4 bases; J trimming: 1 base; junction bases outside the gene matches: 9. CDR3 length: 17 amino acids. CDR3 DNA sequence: TGTGCCAGCAGCACTGGGGCTAGCGGGGTTTCCTACAATGAGCAGTTCTTC. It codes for CASSTGASGVSYNEQFF.

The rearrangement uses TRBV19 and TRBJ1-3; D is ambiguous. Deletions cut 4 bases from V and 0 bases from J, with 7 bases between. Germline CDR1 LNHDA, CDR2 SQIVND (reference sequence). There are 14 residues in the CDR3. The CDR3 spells CASSNGLSGNTIYF. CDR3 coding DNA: TGTGCCAGTAGTAACGGACTCTCTGGAAACACCATATATTTT.

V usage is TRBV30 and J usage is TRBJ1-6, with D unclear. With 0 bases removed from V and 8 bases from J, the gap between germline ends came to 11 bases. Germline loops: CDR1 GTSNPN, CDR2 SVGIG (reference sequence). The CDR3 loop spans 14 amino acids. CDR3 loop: CAWSVMGGHSPLHF. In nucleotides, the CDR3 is TGTGCCTGGAGTGTTATGGGAGGTCATTCACCCCTCCACTTT.

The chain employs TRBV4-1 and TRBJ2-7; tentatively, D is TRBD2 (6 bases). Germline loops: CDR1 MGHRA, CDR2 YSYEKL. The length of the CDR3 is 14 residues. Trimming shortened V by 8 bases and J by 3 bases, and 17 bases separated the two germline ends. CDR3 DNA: TGCGCCAGCGGAGGGCCGCCTCCCCTCTACGAGCAGTACTTC. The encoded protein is CASGGPPPLYEQYF.

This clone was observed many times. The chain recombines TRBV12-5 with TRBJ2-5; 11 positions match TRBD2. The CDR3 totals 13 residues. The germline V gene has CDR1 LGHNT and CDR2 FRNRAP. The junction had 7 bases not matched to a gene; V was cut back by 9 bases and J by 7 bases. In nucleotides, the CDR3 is TGTGCTAGCCTTAGCGGGGGGGCAGGGACCCAGTACTTC. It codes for CASLSGGAGTQYF.

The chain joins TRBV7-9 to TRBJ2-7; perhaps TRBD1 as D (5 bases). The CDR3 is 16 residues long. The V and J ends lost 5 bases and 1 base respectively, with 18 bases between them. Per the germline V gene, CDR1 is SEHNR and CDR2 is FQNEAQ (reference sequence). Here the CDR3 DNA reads TGTGCCAGCAGCGTCTTGATCAGGGCAGGGTCCTACGAGCAGTACTTC. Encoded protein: CASSVLIRAGSYEQYF. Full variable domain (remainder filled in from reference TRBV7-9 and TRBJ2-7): DTGVSQNPRHKITKRGQNVTFRCDPISEHNRLYWYRQTLGQGPEFLTYFQNEAQLEKSRLLSDRFSAERPKGSFSTLEIQRTEQGDSAMYLCASSVLIRAGSYEQYFGPGTRLTVT.

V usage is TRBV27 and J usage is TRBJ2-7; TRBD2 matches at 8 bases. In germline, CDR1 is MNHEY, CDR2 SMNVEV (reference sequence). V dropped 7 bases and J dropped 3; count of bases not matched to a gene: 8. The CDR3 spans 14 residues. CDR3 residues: CASTPAGGFYEQYF. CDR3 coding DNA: TGTGCCAGCACCCCTGCGGGGGGCTTCTACGAGCAGTACTTC.

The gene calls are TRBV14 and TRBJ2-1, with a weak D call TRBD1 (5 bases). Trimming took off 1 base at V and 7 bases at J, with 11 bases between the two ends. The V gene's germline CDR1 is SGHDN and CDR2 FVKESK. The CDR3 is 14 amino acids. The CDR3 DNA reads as TGTGCCAGCAGCCAAGTAGGACATTTAAATGAGCAGTTCTTC. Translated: CASSQVGHLNEQFF.

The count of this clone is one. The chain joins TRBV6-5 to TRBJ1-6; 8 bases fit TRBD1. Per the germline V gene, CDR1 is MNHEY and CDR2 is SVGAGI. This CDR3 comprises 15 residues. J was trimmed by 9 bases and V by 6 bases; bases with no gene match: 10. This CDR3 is CASRWDRYRGSPLHF. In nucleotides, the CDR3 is TGTGCCAGCAGATGGGACAGGTACAGGGGTTCACCCCTCCACTTT.

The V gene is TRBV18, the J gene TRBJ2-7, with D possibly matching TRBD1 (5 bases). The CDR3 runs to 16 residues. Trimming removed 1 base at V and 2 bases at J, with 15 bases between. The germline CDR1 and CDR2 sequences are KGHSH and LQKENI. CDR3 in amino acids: CASSPLGQGVPYEQYF. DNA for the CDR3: TGTGCCAGCTCACCACTCGGGCAGGGTGTCCCCTACGAGCAGTACTTC. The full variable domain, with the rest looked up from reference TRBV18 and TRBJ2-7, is NAGVMQNPRHLVRRRGQEARLRCSPMKGHSHVYWYRQLPEEGLKFMVYLQKENIIDESGMPKERFSAEFPKEGPSILRIQQVVRGDSAAYFCASSPLGQGVPYEQYFGPGTRLTVT.

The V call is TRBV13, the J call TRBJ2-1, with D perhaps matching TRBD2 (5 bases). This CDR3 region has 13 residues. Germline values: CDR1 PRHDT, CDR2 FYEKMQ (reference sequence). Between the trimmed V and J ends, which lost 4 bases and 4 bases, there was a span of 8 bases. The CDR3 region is CASSSRLYNEQFF. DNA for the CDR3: TGTGCCAGCAGCTCCCGACTATACAATGAGCAGTTCTTC.

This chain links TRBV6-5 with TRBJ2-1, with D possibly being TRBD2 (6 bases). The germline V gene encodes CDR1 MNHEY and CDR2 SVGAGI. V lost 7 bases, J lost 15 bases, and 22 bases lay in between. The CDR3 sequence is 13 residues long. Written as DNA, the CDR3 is TGTGCCAGCACCTTCACCTCAAGGGAGGCCCGGTTCTTC. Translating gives CASTFTSREARFF.

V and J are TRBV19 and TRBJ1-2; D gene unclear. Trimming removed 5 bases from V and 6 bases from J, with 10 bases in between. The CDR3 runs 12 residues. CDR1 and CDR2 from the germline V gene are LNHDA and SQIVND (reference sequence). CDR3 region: CASSPGPHGYTF. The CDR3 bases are TGTGCCAGTAGTCCGGGTCCTCATGGCTACACCTTC.